A selection of T cell receptor beta chains follows, all from one sample in a study of blood T cell repertoires in COVID-19. Sequenced by immunoSEQ multiplex PCR; TCRdb stores in-frame clones only, minus some. The table has 300,000 to 450,000 clones, approximately 89% seen once. The sequenced sample was peripheral blood. The origin of the receptors is a woman aged 60-70 years with COVID-19, enrolled during active disease. Both conserved end residues are part of each CDR3. Fields, in order: D gene, CDR3 length, clone size, J gene, V gene, CDR3 protein, CDR3 DNA. A D gene is named only where the DNA matches it firmly. The size entry is marked missing in some rows and otherwise reads once, few, many or a size class.

>NA|12|NA|TRBJ1-2|TRBV19
CASSLNRVGYTF
TGTGCCAGTAGTTTAAACAGGGTTGGCTACACCTTC
>NA|13|NA|TRBJ1-2|TRBV19
CASSISVNYGYTF
TGTGCCAGTAGTATATCAGTTAACTATGGCTACACCTTC
>TRBD1|15|NA|TRBJ1-2|TRBV7-9
CASSASVTGDYGYTF
TGTGCCAGCAGCGCCTCAGTGACAGGGGACTATGGCTACACCTTC
>NA|15|NA|TRBJ2-3|TRBV4-2
CASSQSGWGTDTQYF
TGTGCCAGCAGCCAGTCAGGGTGGGGCACAGATACGCAGTATTTT
>NA|15|NA|TRBJ1-4|TRBV7-8
CASSFYFATNEKLFF
TGTGCCAGCAGTTTCTACTTTGCAACTAATGAAAAACTGTTTTTT
>TRBD2|15|NA|TRBJ2-7|TRBV7-2
CASSFISGGAAGQYF
TGTGCCAGCAGCTTTATTAGCGGGGGGGCGGCCGGGCAGTACTTC
>TRBD1|15|NA|TRBJ1-1|TRBV19
CASTPSTGGFPEAFF
TGTGCCAGTACCCCTTCGACAGGGGGCTTTCCTGAAGCTTTCTTT
>NA|17|NA|TRBJ1-1|TRBV15
CATSRDLQTPLNTEAFF
TGTGCCACCAGCAGAGATCTCCAGACACCCTTGAACACTGAAGCTTTCTTT
>NA|13|NA|TRBJ1-4|TRBV30
CAEEKGSSGKLFF
TGTGCGGAGGAAAAGGGAAGCTCGGGAAAACTGTTTTTT
>NA|13|NA|TRBJ1-2|TRBV11-2
CASSPRQALGYTF
TGTGCCAGCAGCCCGAGACAGGCTTTGGGCTACACCTTC
>NA|16|NA|TRBJ2-3|TRBV10-3
CAISEVSGLGTDTQYF
TGTGCCATCAGTGAGGTGTCGGGACTCGGCACAGATACGCAGTATTTT
>TRBD2|15|NA|TRBJ2-1|TRBV2
CASSGTSGGYNEQFF
TGTGCCAGCAGCGGGACTAGCGGGGGTTACAATGAGCAGTTCTTC
>TRBD1|19|NA|TRBJ1-4|TRBV4-1
CASSQDPPDRTGTNEKLFF
TGCGCCAGCAGCCAAGATCCCCCGGACAGGACAGGAACTAATGAAAAACTGTTTTTT
>NA|13|NA|TRBJ1-1|TRBV12-5
CASGFRENTEAFF
TGTGCTAGTGGTTTCCGGGAAAACACTGAAGCTTTCTTT
>NA|13|NA|TRBJ2-5|TRBV6-5
CASTRQAQETQYF
TGTGCCAGCACGAGGCAAGCTCAAGAGACCCAGTACTTC
>NA|11|few|TRBJ1-6|TRBV2
CASTRSSPLHF
TGTGCCAGCACCCGGAGTTCACCCCTCCACTTT
>NA|15|NA|TRBJ2-3|TRBV5-1
CASSLSGRSADTQYF
TGCGCCAGCAGCTTGTCTGGCAGGTCGGCAGATACGCAGTATTTT
>TRBD1|15|NA|TRBJ2-3|TRBV19
CASRPGQGHQDTQYF
TGTGCCAGTAGACCGGGACAGGGGCATCAAGATACGCAGTATTTT
>NA|15|NA|TRBJ2-3|TRBV3-1/TRBV3-2
CASNRDIGNSDTQYF
TGTGCCAGCAACCGGGACATTGGGAACTCCGATACGCAGTATTTT
>NA|16|NA|TRBJ1-1|TRBV18
CASSPLRESMNTEAFF
TGTGCCAGCTCACCACTCCGGGAGAGCATGAACACTGAAGCTTTCTTT
>NA|17|NA|TRBJ1-2|TRBV4-1
CASSQPLLEEGRFGYTF
TGCGCCAGCAGCCAGCCCCTTTTAGAGGAGGGGAGGTTTGGCTACACCTTC
>NA|12|NA|TRBJ2-5|TRBV5-1
CASGSLEETQYF
TGCGCCTCAGGGTCTCTGGAAGAGACCCAGTACTTC
>NA|15|few|TRBJ1-5|TRBV7-8
CASSLGQGGSQPQHF
TGTGCCAGCAGCTTAGGGCAGGGCGGGAGTCAGCCCCAGCATTTT
>NA|15|NA|TRBJ1-2|TRBV6-5
CATSIHGGDGYGYTF
TGTGCCACCTCAATACATGGCGGGGATGGCTATGGCTACACCTTC
>TRBD2|13|once|TRBJ2-7|TRBV5-1
CASSELAGVEQYF
TGCGCCAGCAGCGAACTAGCGGGGGTAGAGCAGTACTTC
>TRBD1|16|NA|TRBJ2-3|TRBV6-5
CASSYGGQGIADTQYF
TGTGCCAGCAGTTACGGGGGACAGGGGATCGCAGATACGCAGTATTTT
>TRBD2|14|NA|TRBJ2-7|TRBV27
CASSLAGPTYEQYF
TGTGCCAGCAGTCTAGCGGGGCCAACCTACGAGCAGTACTTC
>TRBD1|19|once|TRBJ1-2|TRBV16
CASSDFGAGQININYGYTF
TGTGCCAGCAGCGACTTCGGGGCGGGACAGATAAACATTAACTATGGCTACACCTTC
>TRBD1|15|NA|TRBJ2-5|TRBV6-5
CASDTGTGFRETQYF
TGTGCCAGCGATACCGGGACAGGGTTTCGAGAGACCCAGTACTTC
>TRBD1|15|NA|TRBJ1-5|TRBV2
CASTQGGFSNQPQHF
TGTGCCAGCACCCAGGGGGGCTTCAGCAATCAGCCCCAGCATTTT
>NA|15|NA|TRBJ1-6|TRBV19
CASSTQGVGNSPLHF
TGTGCCAGTAGTACACAGGGAGTTGGCAATTCACCCCTCCACTTT
>TRBD1|12|once|TRBJ1-2|TRBV24-1
CATSDRGFGYTF
TGTGCCACCAGCGACAGGGGGTTCGGCTACACCTTC
>NA|14|NA|TRBJ1-4|TRBV28
CASSSVEAKVKLFF
TGTGCCAGCAGTTCCGTAGAGGCCAAGGTAAAACTGTTTTTT
>NA|15|NA|TRBJ2-1|TRBV6-1
CASSDRAFSYNEQFF
TGTGCCAGCAGTGACAGGGCTTTTTCCTACAATGAGCAGTTCTTC
>TRBD2|19|once|TRBJ2-3|TRBV19
CASGGASGNTWTHTDTQYF
TGTGCCAGTGGGGGGGCTAGCGGGAACACCTGGACGCATACAGATACGCAGTATTTT
>TRBD1|15|few|TRBJ2-7|TRBV24-1
CATSDPRGRRGEQYF
TGTGCCACCAGTGACCCTAGGGGGCGCCGGGGCGAGCAGTACTTC
>TRBD1|15|NA|TRBJ2-6|TRBV18
CASSPQGAGANVLTF
TGTGCCAGCTCACCTCAGGGGGCTGGGGCCAACGTCCTGACTTTC
>TRBD1|16|NA|TRBJ1-3|TRBV18
CASSSHRGLGGNTIYF
TGTGCCAGCTCATCTCACAGGGGGCTAGGTGGAAACACCATATATTTT
>NA|15|NA|TRBJ2-5|TRBV14
CASSERGLVGETQYF
TGTGCCAGCAGCGAGAGAGGTTTGGTCGGAGAGACCCAGTACTTC
>NA|13|NA|TRBJ2-7|TRBV11-2
CASSLSGIYEQYF
TGTGCCAGCAGCTTGTCAGGAATCTACGAGCAGTACTTC
>NA|14|NA|TRBJ2-7|TRBV3-1/TRBV3-2
CASSRYSGSYEQYF
TGTGCCAGCAGCCGTTATTCAGGGTCCTACGAGCAGTACTTC
>TRBD2|15|NA|TRBJ2-1|TRBV7-3
CASSSRTSGGNEQFF
TGTGCCAGCAGCTCCCGGACTAGCGGGGGCAATGAGCAGTTCTTC
>TRBD1|16|NA|TRBJ1-3|TRBV11-3
CASSPGDRAGGNTIYF
TGTGCCAGCAGCCCTGGCGACAGGGCTGGTGGAAACACCATATATTTT
>TRBD2|14|once|TRBJ2-7|TRBV2
CASTLGLAGLEQYF
TGTGCCAGCACCCTGGGACTAGCGGGGCTCGAGCAGTACTTC
>NA|13|NA|TRBJ1-2|TRBV30
CACLRGGNYGYTF
TGTGCCTGCCTTAGGGGGGGGAACTATGGCTACACCTTC
>TRBD1|13|NA|TRBJ1-5|TRBV6-5
CASVQGVNQPQHF
TGTGCCAGCGTACAGGGGGTAAATCAGCCCCAGCATTTT
>NA|16|NA|TRBJ1-1|TRBV28
CASSGGALGRNTEAFF
TGTGCCAGCAGCGGAGGGGCCCTTGGAAGGAACACTGAAGCTTTCTTT